This T cell receptor (beta chain) derives from a study of blood T cell repertoires in COVID-19. About the study: T cells, B-cell-depleted T cells, or PBMCs supplied cDNA or gDNA.

The CDR3 runs 14 residues. Deletions cut 1 base from V and 2 bases from J, with 11 bases between. Per the germline V gene, CDR1 is SQVTM and CDR2 is ANQGSEA. All enrollees were roughly 18 to 89 years old and from 20 to 30 US areas. Here immunoSEQ multiplex PCR was the method, and the copy in TCRdb shows in-frame clones only, minus some. The sample lists under 350,000 clones; around 85% were seen once. Sequenced: PBMCs or T cells enriched from blood (not recorded which). The chain joins TRBV29-1 to TRBJ1-2, with D possibly matching TRBD1 (6 bases). The origin of this receptor is a middle-aged woman with acute COVID-19. The CDR3 spells CSVEGQGTNYGYTF. CDR3 bases: TGCAGCGTTGAAGGTCAGGGGACAAACTATGGCTACACCTTC.